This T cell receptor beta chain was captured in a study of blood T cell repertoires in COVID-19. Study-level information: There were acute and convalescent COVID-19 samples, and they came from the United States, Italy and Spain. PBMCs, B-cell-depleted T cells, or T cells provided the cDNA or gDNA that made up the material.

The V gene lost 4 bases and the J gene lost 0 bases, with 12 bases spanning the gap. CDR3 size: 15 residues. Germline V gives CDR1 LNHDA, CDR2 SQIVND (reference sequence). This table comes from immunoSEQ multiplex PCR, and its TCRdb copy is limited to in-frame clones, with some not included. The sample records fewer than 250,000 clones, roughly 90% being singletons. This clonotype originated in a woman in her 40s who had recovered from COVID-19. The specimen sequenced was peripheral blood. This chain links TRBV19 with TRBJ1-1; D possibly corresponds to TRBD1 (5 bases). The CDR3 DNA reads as TGTGCCAGTAGTAAGGTCCGGGGGGTGAACACTGAAGCTTTCTTT. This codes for CASSKVRGVNTEAFF.